This note documents a single T cell receptor (beta chain) sequence. The authors' processing: From reference gene primer amplification, estimates of nucleated cell counts were derived. TCRdb's table, derived via immunoSEQ multiplex PCR, lists solely in-frame clones and lacks some. V, J and clone size are taken as reported in that table, and D and trimming were inferred from the DNA itself. The sample lists a few hundred thousand clones, less than 85% occurring once. Trimming removed 1 base from V and 7 bases from J; junction bases left unmatched: 1. Germline CDR1 reads LGHNT; CDR2 reads FRNRAP. CDR3 length: 14 residues. These data belong to a study of blood T cell repertoires in COVID-19. Study as a whole: Italy, Spain and the United States were the sources of the convalescent and acute COVID-19 samples. From T cells, B-cell-depleted T cells, or PBMCs came the material, which was cDNA or gDNA.

Sequencing input: peripheral blood. V gene TRBV12-5 combines with J gene TRBJ2-1; 10 bases line up with TRBD1. The origin of this receptor is a woman in her late teens or twenties with acute or convalescent COVID-19. The CDR3 DNA reads TGTGCTAGTGGTTTGGGACAGGGGGCAAATGAGCAGTTCTTC. Protein: CASGLGQGANEQFF.